This TCR beta chain was recovered during a study of T cells after posttransplantation cyclophosphamide. This table comes from immunoSEQ multiplex PCR, and its TCRdb copy is limited to in-frame clones, with some not included. The record shows approximately 1,200 clones for this sample, with no singletons present. The V segment lost 5 bases and the J segment 6 bases; nucleotides outside the gene matches: 15. CDR1 is MNHNY, CDR2 SVGAGI, per germline (reference sequence). This CDR3 has 16 amino acids. Cyclophosphamide on days +3 and +4 followed busulfan-fludarabine conditioning and a marrow graft. In this sample, this clone is medium-sized (0.01 to 0.1%). Its matching antigen is unknown. Study-wide points: Blood and skin or GI T cell repertoires showed limited TRB overlap. TRB clonality was highly associated with recipient CMV seropositivity and reactivation. Donor-recipient repertoire similarity was low at 1-2 months, rising over year one.

This material consisted of PBMCs, taken 84 days after allogeneic stem cell transplant with posttransplant cyclophosphamide. The chain employs TRBV6-6 and TRBJ2-7; 8 nucleotides agree with TRBD1. This clonotype originated in a male patient aged 25-45 years who received an allogeneic stem cell transplant from a related donor, was CMV-positive, and had no GVHD. Some T cells may have come from the graft donor. The CDR3: CASSLFTQGAKGEQYF. The CDR3 DNA reads as TGTGCCAGCAGTCTCTTCACTCAGGGGGCGAAGGGCGAGCAGTACTTC.